This T cell receptor beta chain was observed in a study of tumor-infiltrating lymphocytes in primary liver carcinoma. The study, taken as a whole, reports: Compared with tumor region pairs, tumor-adjacent and tumor-blood pairs overlapped less.

Ten or more counts support this clonotype. What it binds is unknown. TCR beta cDNA came from about 0.55 ug total RNA, primed with a constant-region primer. Libraries covering TCR beta were generated through three nested multiplex PCR rounds (using a slightly modified ARM-PCR). For around 10 cycles apiece, the opening two PCR rounds ran with TRBV1-TRBV30 forward primers and a C-beta reverse primer. TCRdb fed the multiplex PCR reads into MiXCR, producing one record per CDR3 protein. This sample has 190,000 or so distinct CDR3 sequences; roughly 61% occur once, and the top ten carry under 7.5%. The germline gives CDR1 SQVTM, CDR2 ANQGSEA. CDR3 length: 12 residues. V was trimmed by 5 bases and J by 6 bases, leaving 12 bases between them. Unsorted whole blood supplied the blood RNA, and germline DNA was isolated too. Enrolled patients were chronically infected with HBV and treatment-naive.

The sample was peripheral blood. This TCR came from a woman aged 55-70 years with primary liver carcinoma and hepatitis B virus infection. The chain carries TRBV29-1 and TRBJ2-3; unclear D gene. This CDR3 reads CSVKDGLDTQYF. The CDR3, as DNA: TGCAGCGTTAAGGACGGTTTGGATACGCAGTATTTT.